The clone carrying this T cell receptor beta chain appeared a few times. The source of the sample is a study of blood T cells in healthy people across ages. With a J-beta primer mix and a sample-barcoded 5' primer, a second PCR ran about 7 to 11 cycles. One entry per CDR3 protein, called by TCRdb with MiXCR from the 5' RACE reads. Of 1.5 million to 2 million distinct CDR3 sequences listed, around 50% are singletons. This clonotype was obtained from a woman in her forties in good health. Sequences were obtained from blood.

CDR3 protein: CAISTGVNQPQHF. The CDR3 DNA is TGTGCCATCAGCACAGGGGTAAATCAGCCCCAGCATTTT. The gene calls are TRBV10-3 and TRBJ1-5; TRBD1 aligns across 7 bases. V lost 6 bases, J lost 4 bases, and 3 bases stayed unmatched. The CDR3 runs 13 residues. Germline CDR1 ENHRY, CDR2 SYGVKD.